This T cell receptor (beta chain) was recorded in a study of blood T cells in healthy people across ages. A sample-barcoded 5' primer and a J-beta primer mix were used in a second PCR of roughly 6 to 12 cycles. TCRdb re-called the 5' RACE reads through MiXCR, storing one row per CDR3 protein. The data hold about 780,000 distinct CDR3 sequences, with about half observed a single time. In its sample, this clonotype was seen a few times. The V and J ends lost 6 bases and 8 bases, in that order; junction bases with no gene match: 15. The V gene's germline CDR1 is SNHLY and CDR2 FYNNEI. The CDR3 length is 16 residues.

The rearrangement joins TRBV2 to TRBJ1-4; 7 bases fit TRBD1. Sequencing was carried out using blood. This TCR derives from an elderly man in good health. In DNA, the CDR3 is TGTGCCAGCAGAGGGACAGCTCTCTCAGAGAAGGAAAAACTGTTTTTT. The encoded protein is CASRGTALSEKEKLFF.